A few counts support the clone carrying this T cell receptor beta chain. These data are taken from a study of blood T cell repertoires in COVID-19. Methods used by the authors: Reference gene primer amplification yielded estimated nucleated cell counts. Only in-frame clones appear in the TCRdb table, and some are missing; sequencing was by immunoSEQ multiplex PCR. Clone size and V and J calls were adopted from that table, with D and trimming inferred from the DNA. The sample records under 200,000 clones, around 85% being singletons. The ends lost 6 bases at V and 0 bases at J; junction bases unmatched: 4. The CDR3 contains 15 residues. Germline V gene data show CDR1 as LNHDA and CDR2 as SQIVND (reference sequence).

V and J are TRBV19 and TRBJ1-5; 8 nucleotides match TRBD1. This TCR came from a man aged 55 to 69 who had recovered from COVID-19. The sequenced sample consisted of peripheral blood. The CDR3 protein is CASRPTGVSNQPQHF. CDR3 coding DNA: TGTGCCAGTAGGCCGACAGGGGTTAGCAATCAGCCCCAGCATTTT.